This entry lists 9 T cell receptor beta chains sequenced from one sample in a study of blood T cell repertoires in COVID-19. Sequenced by immunoSEQ multiplex PCR; TCRdb stores in-frame clones only, minus some. Altogether approximately 340,000 clones are present, 87% being singletons, with the ten largest covering approximately 9.3%. The source material was peripheral blood. The origin of the receptors is a man aged 25 to 45 with COVID-19, enrolled during active disease.

The chain carries TRBV9 and TRBJ2-3; TRBD1 might be the D (7 bases). Per germline, CDR1 SGDLS and CDR2 YYNGEE. The V end lost 0 bases, the J end lost 5 bases, and 16 bases lay between the germline ends. CDR3 length: 16 amino acids. CDR3 protein: CASSVGRQGGGDTQYF. The CDR3, as DNA: TGTGCCAGCAGCGTAGGCCGGCAGGGGGGAGGAGATACGCAGTATTTT.

The rearrangement joins TRBV7-3 to TRBJ2-2, with 10 bases lining up with TRBD1. Trimming removed 2 bases from V and 4 bases from J; junction bases left unmatched: 7. There are 17 residues in the CDR3. CDR1 is SGHTA and CDR2 is FQGTGA in the germline V gene. For the CDR3, the DNA is TGTGCCAGCAGCTTAGCCCCCGACAGGGGGCTCACCGGGGAGCTGTTTTTT. It translates to CASSLAPDRGLTGELFF.

The J gene is TRBJ2-5, the V gene TRBV2; 12 bases match TRBD2. Unmatched junction bases numbered 3, after V lost 5 bases and J lost 5 bases. Germline V gene data show CDR1 as SNHLY and CDR2 as FYNNEI. This CDR3 is built from 14 residues. CDR3 loop: CASSLAGGRETQYF. In DNA, the CDR3 is TGTGCCAGCAGTCTAGCGGGGGGGCGGGAGACCCAGTACTTC.

The V call is TRBV4-2, the J call TRBJ1-1; D possibly corresponds to TRBD1 (6 bases). CDR1 and CDR2 from the germline V gene are LGHNA and YNFKEQ. V gave up 4 bases and J gave up 4 bases, with 10 bases separating them. This CDR3 spans 13 amino acids. Here the CDR3 reads CASSRGGGTEAFF. Written as DNA, the CDR3 is TGTGCCAGCAGCCGGGGGGGCGGCACTGAAGCTTTCTTT.

This sequence joins TRBV7-2 and TRBJ2-7; TRBD2 matches 9 bases. Germline-derived CDR1 and CDR2 are SGHTA and FQGNSA. The CDR3 has 16 amino acids. J lost 3 bases, V lost 6 bases, and 12 bases had no gene match. The CDR3 region is CASSLRAGGGYYEQYF. DNA for the CDR3: TGTGCCAGCAGTTTAAGGGCGGGAGGGGGGTACTACGAGCAGTACTTC.

The rearrangement joins TRBV19 to TRBJ2-2; TRBD1 agrees at 11 bases. The germline V gene has CDR1 LNHDA and CDR2 SQIVND (reference sequence). This CDR3 has 14 amino acids. Trimming took 7 bases from V and 9 from J; bases not matched to a gene: 7. This CDR3 reads CASTADRGLRELFF. The CDR3, as DNA: TGTGCCAGTACTGCGGACAGGGGGCTTAGGGAGCTGTTTTTT.

The J gene is TRBJ1-2, the V gene TRBV11-2, with 10 nucleotides matching TRBD1. Germline CDR1 reads SGHAT; CDR2 reads FQNNGV. V trimming: 4 bases; J trimming: 2 bases; junction bases outside the gene matches: 4. This CDR3 has 15 residues. Here the CDR3 reads CASSYWDRGNYGYTF. For the CDR3, the DNA is TGTGCCAGCAGCTATTGGGACAGGGGCAACTATGGCTACACCTTC.

In nucleotides, the CDR3 is TGTGCCAGCAGTGAAAAGGCAGGGGCCTCTGGAAACACCATATATTTT. Amino acids: CASSEKAGASGNTIYF. The J gene is TRBJ1-3, the V gene TRBV2, with D perhaps TRBD1 (6 bases). Germline V lookup: CDR1 SNHLY, CDR2 FYNNEI. The V gene lost 2 bases and the J gene lost 0 bases, with 11 bases spanning the gap. The CDR3 has 16 residues. The full variable domain, with the rest looked up from reference TRBV2 and TRBJ1-3, is EPEVTQTPSHQVTQMGQEVILRCVPISNHLYFYWYRQILGQKVEFLVSFYNNEISEKSEIFDDQFSVERPDGSNFTLKIRSTKLEDSAMYFCASSEKAGASGNTIYFGEGSWLTVV.

This chain links TRBV20-1 with TRBJ2-1; 8 bases agree with TRBD2. Per the germline V gene, CDR1 is DFQATT and CDR2 is SNEGSKA (reference sequence). V was clipped by 3 bases and J by 5 bases; unmatched bases: 6. The CDR3 runs to 14 residues. The chain's CDR3 is CSASSAGDHNEQFF. CDR3 DNA sequence: TGCAGTGCTAGTTCAGCGGGAGACCACAATGAGCAGTTCTTC.